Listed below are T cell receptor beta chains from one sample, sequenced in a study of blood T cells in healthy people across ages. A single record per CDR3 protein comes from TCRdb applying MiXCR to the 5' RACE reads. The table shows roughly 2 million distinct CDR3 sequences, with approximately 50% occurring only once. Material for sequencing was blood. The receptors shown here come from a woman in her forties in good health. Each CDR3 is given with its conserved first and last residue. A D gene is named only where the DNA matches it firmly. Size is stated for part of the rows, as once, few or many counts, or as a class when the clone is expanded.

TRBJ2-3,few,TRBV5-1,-,TGCGCCAGCAGCCAATTGGGCGTAGATACGCAGTATTTT,CASSQLGVDTQYF
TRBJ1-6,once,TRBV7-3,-,TGTGCCAGCAGCTTCGGACAGAATTCACCCCTCCACTTT,CASSFGQNSPLHF
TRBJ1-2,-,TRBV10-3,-,TGTGCCATCAGTGATCAAGGCAGGGAATATGGCTACACCTTC,CAISDQGREYGYTF
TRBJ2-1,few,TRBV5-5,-,TGTGCCAGCAGCTCACTGGAGGGGAGGCTAAATGAGCAGTTCTTC,CASSSLEGRLNEQFF
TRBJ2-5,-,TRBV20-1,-,TGCAGCGAGGGTGGGATGTACCAAGAGACCCAGTACTTC,CSEGGMYQETQYF
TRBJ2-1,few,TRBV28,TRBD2,TGTGCCAGCAGTGGTTGGACTAGCGGGGCCGATGAGCAGTTCTTC,CASSGWTSGADEQFF
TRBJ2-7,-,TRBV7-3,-,TGTGCCAGCAGCCCCCGGTCCCGGGGGACCTACAATGAGCAGTACTTC,CASSPRSRGTYNEQYF
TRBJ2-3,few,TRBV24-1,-,TGTGCCACCGAGCGCCACGGGGAGAACACAGATACGCAGTATTTT,CATERHGENTDTQYF
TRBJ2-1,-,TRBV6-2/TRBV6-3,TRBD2,TGTGCCAGCAGTTATCGGTCGGGCGGGGGGGCGGACAATGAGCAGTTCTTC,CASSYRSGGGADNEQFF
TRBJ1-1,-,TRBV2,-,TGTGCCAGCACCCAGGGTATGATGAACACTGAAGCTTTCTTT,CASTQGMMNTEAFF
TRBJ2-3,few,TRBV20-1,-,TGCAGTGCTGACAGGTCTAGCACAGATACGCAGTATTTT,CSADRSSTDTQYF
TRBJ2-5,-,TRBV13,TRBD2,TGTGCCAGCAGCTTCGCCAGCGGGGGGGCTTTGGAGACCCAGTACTTC,CASSFASGGALETQYF
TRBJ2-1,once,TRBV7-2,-,TGTGCCAGCAGACTAGCATCGGCCCATGAGCAGTTCTTC,CASRLASAHEQFF
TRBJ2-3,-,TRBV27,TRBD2,TGTGCCAGCTCCCTCGGGGGGATCGATACGCAGTATTTT,CASSLGGIDTQYF
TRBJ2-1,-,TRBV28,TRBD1,TGTGCCAGCAGGTTATTGCAGGGGGTAGGGTTCTTC,CASRLLQGVGFF
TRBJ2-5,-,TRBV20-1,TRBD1,TGCAGTGCTGCGACAGGGCCGGGTGGGGAGACCCAGTACTTC,CSAATGPGGETQYF
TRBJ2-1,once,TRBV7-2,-,TGTGCCAGCAGCTTATATGGTTCTAACAATGAGCAGTTCTTC,CASSLYGSNNEQFF
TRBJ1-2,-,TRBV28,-,TGTGCCAGCAGCCCCCGGGGCCGGTTTGTTGAAGGCTACACCTTC,CASSPRGRFVEGYTF
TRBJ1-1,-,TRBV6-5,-,TGTGCCAGCAGTGACGGGTCTCGGGGTGTAGCTTTCTTT,CASSDGSRGVAFF
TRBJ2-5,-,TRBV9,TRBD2,TGTGCCAGCAGCACTCCGGGACTAGAGCAAGAGACCCAGTACTTC,CASSTPGLEQETQYF